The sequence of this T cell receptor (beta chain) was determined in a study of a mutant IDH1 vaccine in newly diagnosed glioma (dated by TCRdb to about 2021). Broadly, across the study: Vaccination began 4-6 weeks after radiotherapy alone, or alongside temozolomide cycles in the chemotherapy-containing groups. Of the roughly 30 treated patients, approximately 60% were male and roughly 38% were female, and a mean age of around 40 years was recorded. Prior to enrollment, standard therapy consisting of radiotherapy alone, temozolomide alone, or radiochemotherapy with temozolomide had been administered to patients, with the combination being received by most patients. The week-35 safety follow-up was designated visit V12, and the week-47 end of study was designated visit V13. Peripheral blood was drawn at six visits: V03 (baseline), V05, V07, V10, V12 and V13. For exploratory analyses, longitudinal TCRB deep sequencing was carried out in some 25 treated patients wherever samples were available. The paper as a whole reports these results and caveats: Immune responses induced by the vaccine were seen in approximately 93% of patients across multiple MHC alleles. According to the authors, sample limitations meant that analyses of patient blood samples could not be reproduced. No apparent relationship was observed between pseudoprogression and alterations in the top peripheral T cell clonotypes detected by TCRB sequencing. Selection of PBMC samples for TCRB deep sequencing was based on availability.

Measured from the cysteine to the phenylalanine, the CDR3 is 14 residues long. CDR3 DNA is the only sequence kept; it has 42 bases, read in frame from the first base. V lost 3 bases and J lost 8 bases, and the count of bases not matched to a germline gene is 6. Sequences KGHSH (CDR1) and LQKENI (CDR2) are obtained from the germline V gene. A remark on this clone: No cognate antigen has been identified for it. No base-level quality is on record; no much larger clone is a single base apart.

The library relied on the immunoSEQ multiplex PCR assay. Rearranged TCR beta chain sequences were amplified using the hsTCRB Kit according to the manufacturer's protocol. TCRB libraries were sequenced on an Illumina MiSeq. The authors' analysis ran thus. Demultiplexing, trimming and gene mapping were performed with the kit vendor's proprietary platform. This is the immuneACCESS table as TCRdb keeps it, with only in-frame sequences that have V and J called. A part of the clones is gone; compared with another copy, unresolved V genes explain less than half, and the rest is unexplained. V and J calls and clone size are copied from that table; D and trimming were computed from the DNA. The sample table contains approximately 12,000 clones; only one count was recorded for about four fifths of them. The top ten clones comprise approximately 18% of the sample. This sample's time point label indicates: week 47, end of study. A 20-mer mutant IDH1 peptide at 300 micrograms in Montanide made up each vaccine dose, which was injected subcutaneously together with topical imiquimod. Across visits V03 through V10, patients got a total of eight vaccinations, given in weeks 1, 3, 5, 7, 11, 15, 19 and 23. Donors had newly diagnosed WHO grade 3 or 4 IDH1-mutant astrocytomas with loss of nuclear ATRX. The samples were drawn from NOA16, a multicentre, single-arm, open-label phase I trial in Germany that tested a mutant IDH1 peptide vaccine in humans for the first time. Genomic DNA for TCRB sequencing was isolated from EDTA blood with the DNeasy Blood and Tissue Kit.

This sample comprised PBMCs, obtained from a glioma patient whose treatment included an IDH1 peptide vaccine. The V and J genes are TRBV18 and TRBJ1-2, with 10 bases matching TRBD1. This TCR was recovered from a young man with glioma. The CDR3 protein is CASSPGTGVVGYTF. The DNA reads TGTGCCAGCTCACCCGGGACAGGGGTGGTAGGCTACACCTTC.